This T cell receptor beta chain derives from a study of cytomegalovirus exposure and HLA in healthy donors. Whole-study findings and limits: Accounts indicate the classifier identified cytomegalovirus status with strong specificity and sensitivity. CMV serostatus was the sole immune exposure information available. In a later analysis, most CMV-associated TCR beta chains appeared HLA-restricted.

PCR was performed using 60 Vbeta and 13 Jbeta primers. Generated by immunoSEQ multiplex PCR, the TCRdb table keeps only in-frame clones and is missing some. The table includes under 200,000 clones, around 77% detected once. This clone has more than one count but fewer than ten. The antigen is unknown. Germline V CDR1 and CDR2: SQVTM, ANQGSEA. The CDR3 runs to 16 residues. The V and J ends lost 1 base and 0 bases, in that order; junction bases with no gene match: 3. This receptor was taken from a woman between 25 and 40 years old in good health and CMV-seropositive. The material sequenced was PBMCs. The chain has TRBV29-1 and TRBJ2-7; TRBD2 aligns across 13 bases. CDR3 sequence (DNA): TGCAGCGTTGAAGGGGGACTAGCGGGAAGCTCCTACGAGCAGTACTTC. As protein: CSVEGGLAGSSYEQYF.